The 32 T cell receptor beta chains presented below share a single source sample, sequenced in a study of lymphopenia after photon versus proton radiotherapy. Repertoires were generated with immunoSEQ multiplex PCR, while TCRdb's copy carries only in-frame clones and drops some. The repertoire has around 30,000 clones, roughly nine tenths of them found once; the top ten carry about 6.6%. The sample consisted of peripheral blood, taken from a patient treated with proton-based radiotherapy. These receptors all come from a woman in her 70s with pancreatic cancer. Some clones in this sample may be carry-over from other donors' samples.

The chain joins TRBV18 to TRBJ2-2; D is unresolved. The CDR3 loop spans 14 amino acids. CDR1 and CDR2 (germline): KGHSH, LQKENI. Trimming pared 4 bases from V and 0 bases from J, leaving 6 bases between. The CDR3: CASSQSANTGELFF. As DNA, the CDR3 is TGTGCCAGCTCACAATCCGCGAACACCGGGGAGCTGTTTTTT. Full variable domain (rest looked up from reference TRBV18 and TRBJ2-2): NAGVMQNPRHLVRRRGQEARLRCSPMKGHSHVYWYRQLPEEGLKFMVYLQKENIIDESGMPKERFSAEFPKEGPSILRIQQVVRGDSAAYFCASSQSANTGELFFGEGSRLTVL.

CDR3 DNA sequence: TGTGCCAGCAGCCCGGGACGCAATTACGAGCAGTACTTC. It specifies CASSPGRNYEQYF. The chain carries TRBV7-9 and TRBJ2-7; TRBD1 or TRBD2 may be the D gene (5 bases each). V was clipped by 5 bases and J by 4 bases, with 12 bases between them. CDR3 length equals 13 residues. Germline V lookup: CDR1 SEHNR, CDR2 FQNEAQ (reference sequence).

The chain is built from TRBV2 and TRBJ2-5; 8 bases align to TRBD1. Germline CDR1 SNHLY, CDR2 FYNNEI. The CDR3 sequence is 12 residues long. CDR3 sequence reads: CGTDRARETQYF. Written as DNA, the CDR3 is TGTGGTACGGACAGGGCGAGGGAGACCCAGTACTTC.

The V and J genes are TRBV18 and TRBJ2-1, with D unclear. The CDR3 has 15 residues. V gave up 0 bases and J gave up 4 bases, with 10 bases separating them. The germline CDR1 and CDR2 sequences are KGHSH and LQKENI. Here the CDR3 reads CASSPPSRLYNEQFF. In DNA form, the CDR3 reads TGTGCCAGCTCACCACCTTCCAGGCTTTACAATGAGCAGTTCTTC.

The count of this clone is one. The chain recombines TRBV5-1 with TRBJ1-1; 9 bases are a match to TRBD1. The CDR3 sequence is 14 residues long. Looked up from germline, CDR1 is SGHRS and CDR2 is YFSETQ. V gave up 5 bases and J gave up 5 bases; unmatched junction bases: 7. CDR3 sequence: CASSLGTGKTEAFF. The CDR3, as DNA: TGCGCCAGCAGTTTAGGGACAGGGAAGACTGAAGCTTTCTTT.

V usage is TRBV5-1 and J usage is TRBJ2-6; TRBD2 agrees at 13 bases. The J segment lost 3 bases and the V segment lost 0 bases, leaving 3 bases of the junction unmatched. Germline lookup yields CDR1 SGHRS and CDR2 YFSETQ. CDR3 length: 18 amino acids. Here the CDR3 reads CASSLGGLAGVGANVLTF. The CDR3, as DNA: TGCGCCAGCAGCTTGGGTGGACTAGCGGGAGTTGGGGCCAACGTCCTGACTTTC.

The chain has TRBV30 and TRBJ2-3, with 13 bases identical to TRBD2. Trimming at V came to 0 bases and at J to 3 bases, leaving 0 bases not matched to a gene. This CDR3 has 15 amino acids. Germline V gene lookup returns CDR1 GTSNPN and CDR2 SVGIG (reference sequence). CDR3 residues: CAWSVTSGRTDTQYF. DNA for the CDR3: TGTGCCTGGAGTGTGACTAGCGGGAGGACAGATACGCAGTATTTT.

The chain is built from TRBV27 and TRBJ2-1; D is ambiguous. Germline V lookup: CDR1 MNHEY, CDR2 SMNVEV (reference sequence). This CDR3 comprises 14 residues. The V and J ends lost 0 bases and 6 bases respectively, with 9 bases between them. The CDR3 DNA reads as TGTGCCAGCAGTTTATCTCAACTCTTCAATGAGCAGTTCTTC. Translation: CASSLSQLFNEQFF.

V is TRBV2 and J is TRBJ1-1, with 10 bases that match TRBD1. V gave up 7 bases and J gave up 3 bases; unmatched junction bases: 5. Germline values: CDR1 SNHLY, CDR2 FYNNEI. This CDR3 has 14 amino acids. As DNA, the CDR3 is TGTGCCAGCAATCGACAGGGGGCGGACACTGAAGCTTTCTTT. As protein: CASNRQGADTEAFF.

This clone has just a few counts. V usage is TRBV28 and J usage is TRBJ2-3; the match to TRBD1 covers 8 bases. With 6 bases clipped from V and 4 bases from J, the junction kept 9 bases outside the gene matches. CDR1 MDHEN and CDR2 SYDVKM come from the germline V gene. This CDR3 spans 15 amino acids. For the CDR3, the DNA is TGTGCCAGCAGGCGTCAGGGGGCGGGTGCAGATACGCAGTATTTT. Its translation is CASRRQGAGADTQYF.

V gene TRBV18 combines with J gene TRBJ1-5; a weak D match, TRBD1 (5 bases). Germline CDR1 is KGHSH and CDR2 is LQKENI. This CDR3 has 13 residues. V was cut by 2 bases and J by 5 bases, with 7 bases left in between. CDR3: CASSPDRDQPQHF. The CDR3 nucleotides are TGTGCCAGCTCACCAGACAGAGATCAGCCCCAGCATTTT.

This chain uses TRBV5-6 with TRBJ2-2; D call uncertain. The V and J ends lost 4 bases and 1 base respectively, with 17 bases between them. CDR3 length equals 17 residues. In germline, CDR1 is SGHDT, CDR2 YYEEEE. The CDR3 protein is CASSPPAVSMNTGELFF. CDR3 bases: TGTGCCAGCAGCCCCCCTGCCGTAAGCATGAACACCGGGGAGCTGTTTTTT.

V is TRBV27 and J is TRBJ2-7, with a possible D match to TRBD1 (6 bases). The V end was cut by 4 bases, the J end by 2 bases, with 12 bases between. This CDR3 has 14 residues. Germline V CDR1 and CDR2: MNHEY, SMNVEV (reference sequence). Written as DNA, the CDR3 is TGTGCCAGCAGTTCTCGGACAGAAACCTACGAGCAGTACTTC. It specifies CASSSRTETYEQYF.

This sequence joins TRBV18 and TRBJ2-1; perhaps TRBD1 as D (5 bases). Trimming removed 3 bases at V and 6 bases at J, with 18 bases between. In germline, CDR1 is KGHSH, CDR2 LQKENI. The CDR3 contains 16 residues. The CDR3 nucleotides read TGTGCCAGCTCACCGGCCAACCAGGGTACCTTCAATGAGCAGTTCTTC. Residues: CASSPANQGTFNEQFF. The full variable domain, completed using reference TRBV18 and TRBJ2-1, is NAGVMQNPRHLVRRRGQEARLRCSPMKGHSHVYWYRQLPEEGLKFMVYLQKENIIDESGMPKERFSAEFPKEGPSILRIQQVVRGDSAAYFCASSPANQGTFNEQFFGPGTRLTVL.

The CDR3 region has the DNA TGCAGCGCGGGGGACGGGAGCTACGAGCAGTACTTC. Protein sequence: CSAGDGSYEQYF. This chain connects TRBV29-1 to TRBJ2-7, with D possibly TRBD2 on 6 matching bases. Germline CDR1 is SQVTM and CDR2 is ANQGSEA. This CDR3 region has 12 residues. V lost 7 bases, J lost 3 bases, and 13 bases lay in between.

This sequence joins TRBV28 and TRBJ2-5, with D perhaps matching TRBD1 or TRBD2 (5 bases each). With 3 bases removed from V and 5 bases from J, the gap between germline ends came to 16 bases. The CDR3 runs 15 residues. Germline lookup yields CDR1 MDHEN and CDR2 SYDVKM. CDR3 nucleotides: TGTGCCAGCAGTTTGTTGTCAGGGAGTGTGGAGACCCAGTACTTC. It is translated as CASSLLSGSVETQYF.

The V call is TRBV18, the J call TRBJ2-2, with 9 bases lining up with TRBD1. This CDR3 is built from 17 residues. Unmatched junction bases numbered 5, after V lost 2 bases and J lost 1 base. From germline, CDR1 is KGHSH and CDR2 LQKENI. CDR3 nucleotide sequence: TGTGCCAGCTCACCAAGGGCGGACAGGGGGAACACCGGGGAGCTGTTTTTT. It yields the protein CASSPRADRGNTGELFF.

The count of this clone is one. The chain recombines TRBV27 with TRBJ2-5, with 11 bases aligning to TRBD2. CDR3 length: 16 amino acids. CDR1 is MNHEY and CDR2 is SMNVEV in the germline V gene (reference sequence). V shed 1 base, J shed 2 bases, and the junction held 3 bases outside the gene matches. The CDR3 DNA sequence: TGTGCCAGCAGTTTATTTCCTAGCGGGAGGCAAGAGACCCAGTACTTC. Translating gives CASSLFPSGRQETQYF.

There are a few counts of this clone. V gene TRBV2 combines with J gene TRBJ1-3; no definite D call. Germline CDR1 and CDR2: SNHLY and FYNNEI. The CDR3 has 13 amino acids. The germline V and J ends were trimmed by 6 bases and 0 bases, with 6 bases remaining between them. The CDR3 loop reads CASRGDSGNTIYF. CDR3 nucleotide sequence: TGTGCCAGCAGGGGTGACTCTGGAAACACCATATATTTT.

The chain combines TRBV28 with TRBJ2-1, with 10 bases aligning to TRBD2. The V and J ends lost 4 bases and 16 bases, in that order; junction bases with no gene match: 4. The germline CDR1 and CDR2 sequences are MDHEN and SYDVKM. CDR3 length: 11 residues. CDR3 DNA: TGTGCCAGCAGTTCTGCTAGCGGGAGCTTCTTC. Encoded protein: CASSSASGSFF.

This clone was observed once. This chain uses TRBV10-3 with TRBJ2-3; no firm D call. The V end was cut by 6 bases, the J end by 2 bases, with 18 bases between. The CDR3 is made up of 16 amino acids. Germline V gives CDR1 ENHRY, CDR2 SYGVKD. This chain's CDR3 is CAISPNRVIPTDTQYF. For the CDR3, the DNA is TGTGCCATCAGCCCCAACCGGGTAATCCCCACAGATACGCAGTATTTT.

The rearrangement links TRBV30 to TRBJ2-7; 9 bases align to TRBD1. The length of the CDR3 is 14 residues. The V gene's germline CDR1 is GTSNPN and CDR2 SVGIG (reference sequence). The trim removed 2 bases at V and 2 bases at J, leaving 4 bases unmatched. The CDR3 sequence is CAWSTGTGTYEQYF. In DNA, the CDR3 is TGTGCCTGGAGTACCGGGACAGGGACCTACGAGCAGTACTTC.

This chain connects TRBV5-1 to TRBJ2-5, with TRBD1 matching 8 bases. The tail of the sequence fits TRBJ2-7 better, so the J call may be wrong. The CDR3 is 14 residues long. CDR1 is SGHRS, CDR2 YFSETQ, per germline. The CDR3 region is CASSMTGDSYEQYF. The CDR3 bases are TGCGCCAGCAGCATGACAGGGGATAGCTACGAGCAGTACTTC.

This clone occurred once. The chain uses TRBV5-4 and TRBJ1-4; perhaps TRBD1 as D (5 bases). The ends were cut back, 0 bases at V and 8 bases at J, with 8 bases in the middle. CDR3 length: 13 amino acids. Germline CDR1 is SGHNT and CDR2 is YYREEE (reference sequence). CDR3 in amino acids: CASSLGGREKLFF. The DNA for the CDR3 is TGTGCCAGCAGCTTGGGGGGCCGGGAAAAACTGTTTTTT.

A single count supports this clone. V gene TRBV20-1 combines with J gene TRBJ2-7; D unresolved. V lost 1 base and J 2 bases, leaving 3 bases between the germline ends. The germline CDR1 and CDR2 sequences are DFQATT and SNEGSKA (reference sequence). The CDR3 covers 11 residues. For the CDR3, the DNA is TGCAGTGCTAGAGGTCCCTACGAGCAGTACTTC. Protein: CSARGPYEQYF.

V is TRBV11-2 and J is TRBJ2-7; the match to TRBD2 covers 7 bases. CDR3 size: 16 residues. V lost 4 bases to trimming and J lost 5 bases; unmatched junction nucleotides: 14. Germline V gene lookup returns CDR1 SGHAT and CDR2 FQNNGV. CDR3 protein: CASSSMALAGSDEQYF. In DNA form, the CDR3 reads TGTGCCAGCAGCTCTATGGCCTTAGCGGGTAGCGACGAGCAGTACTTC. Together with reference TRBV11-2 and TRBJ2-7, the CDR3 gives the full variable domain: EAGVAQSPRYKIIEKRQSVAFWCNPISGHATLYWYQQILGQGPKLLIQFQNNGVVDDSQLPKDRFSAERLKGVDSTLKIQPAKLEDSAVYLCASSSMALAGSDEQYFGPGTRLTVT.

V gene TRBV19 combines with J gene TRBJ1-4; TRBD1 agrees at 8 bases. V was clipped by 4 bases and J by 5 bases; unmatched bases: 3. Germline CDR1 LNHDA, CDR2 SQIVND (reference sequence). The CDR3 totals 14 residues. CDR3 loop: CASSNRQGNEKLFF. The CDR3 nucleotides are TGTGCCAGTAGTAACCGACAGGGGAATGAAAAACTGTTTTTT.

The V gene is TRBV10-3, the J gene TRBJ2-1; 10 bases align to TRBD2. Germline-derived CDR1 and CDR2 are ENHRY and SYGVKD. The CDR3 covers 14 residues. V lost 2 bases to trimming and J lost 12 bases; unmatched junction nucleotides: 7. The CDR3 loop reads CAISEPGTSVGQFF. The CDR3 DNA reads TGTGCCATCAGTGAGCCCGGGACTAGCGTCGGGCAGTTCTTC.

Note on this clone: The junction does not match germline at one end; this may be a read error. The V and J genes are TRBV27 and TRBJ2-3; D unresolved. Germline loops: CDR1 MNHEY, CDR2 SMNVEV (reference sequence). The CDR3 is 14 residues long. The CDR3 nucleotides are TGTGTCAGCGTTATGTCGGGTACCACAGATACGCAGTATTTT. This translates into CVSVMSGTTDTQYF.

The CDR3 sequence is CASSVTLNTGELFF. CDR3 nucleotide sequence: TGCGCCAGCAGCGTAACTTTGAACACCGGGGAGCTGTTTTTT. The chain links TRBV5-1 to TRBJ2-2, with D uncertain. Trimming stripped 4 bases from V and 1 base from J, with 8 bases between. In germline, CDR1 is SGHRS, CDR2 YFSETQ. The CDR3 totals 14 residues.

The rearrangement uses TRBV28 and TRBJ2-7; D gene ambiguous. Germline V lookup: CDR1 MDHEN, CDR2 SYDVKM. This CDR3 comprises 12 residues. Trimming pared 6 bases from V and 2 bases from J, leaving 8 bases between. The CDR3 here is CASRATAYEQYF. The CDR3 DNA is TGTGCCAGCAGAGCGACCGCCTACGAGCAGTACTTC.

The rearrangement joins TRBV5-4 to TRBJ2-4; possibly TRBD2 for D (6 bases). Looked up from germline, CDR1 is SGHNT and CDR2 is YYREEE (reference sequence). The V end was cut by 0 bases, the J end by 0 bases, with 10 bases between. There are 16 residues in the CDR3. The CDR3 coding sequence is TGTGCCAGCAGCTTGGGGGGGGATTTAGCCAAAAACATTCAGTACTTC. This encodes CASSLGGDLAKNIQYF.